What follows are 7 T cell receptor beta chains derived from one specimen sequenced in a study of T cells in Graves' hyperthyroidism and ophthalmopathy (dated by TCRdb to about 2019). Libraries came from multiplex PCR. TCRdb shows the sequencer as Illumina HiSeq 2000. The TCR beta CDR3 regions were amplified from the RNA transcripts. A first-round RT-PCR of the TCR CDR3 used the HTBI primer set with the Qiagen OneStep RT-PCR kit. The public sequencing data were trimmed at Q25 with fastp and processed into clonotypes with MiXCR by TCRdb, which kept only in-frame beta chains. One record per CDR3 amino acid sequence lists the most common genes and DNA. Counted in this sample were approximately 600,000 distinct CDR3 sequences; about 14% of them appeared once. About 7% of the sample rests with the top ten. The sequenced material came from blood. These receptors were taken from a young woman with Graves' ophthalmopathy.

In this sample, this clonotype turned up many times. Written as DNA, the CDR3 is TGTGCCAGCAGCCAAGCGGCGAACACCGGGGAGCTGTTTTTT. Protein sequence: CASSQAANTGELFF. V is TRBV3-1 and J is TRBJ2-2, with D unresolved. The length of the CDR3 is 14 residues. V lost 1 base and J 0 bases, leaving 3 bases between the germline ends. The germline gives CDR1 LGHDT, CDR2 YNNKEL (reference sequence).

This clonotype was recorded at least ten times. The V call is TRBV20-1, the J call TRBJ2-7; possibly TRBD2 for D (5 bases). Germline values: CDR1 DFQATT, CDR2 SNEGSKA (reference sequence). Trimming removed 4 bases from V and 3 bases from J, with 16 bases in between. The CDR3 covers 14 residues. Here the CDR3 DNA reads TGCAGTGCTATTAAGGGAGTAGGTAACTACGAGCAGTACTTC. Translation: CSAIKGVGNYEQYF.

This clonotype was seen ten or more times. The chain has TRBV12-3 or TRBV12-4 and TRBJ1-1, with 9 bases fitting TRBD1. This CDR3 is built from 13 residues. The J segment lost 3 bases and the V segment lost 7 bases, leaving 3 bases of the junction unmatched. The CDR3 region is CASIGQGYTEAFF. CDR3 coding DNA: TGTGCCAGCATTGGACAGGGGTACACTGAAGCTTTCTTT.

This rearrangement joins TRBV3-1 to TRBJ2-6; TRBD1 is a possible D gene (6 bases). The germline gives CDR1 LGHDT, CDR2 YNNKEL (reference sequence). CDR3 size: 17 residues. Between the trimmed V and J ends, which lost 1 base and 4 bases, there was a span of 14 bases. The CDR3 loop reads CASSQGSGEAGANVLTF. Written as DNA, the CDR3 is TGTGCCAGCAGCCAAGGATCAGGGGAAGCCGGGGCCAACGTCCTGACTTTC. Full variable domain (outside the CDR3, taken from reference TRBV3-1 and TRBJ2-6): DTAVSQTPKYLVTQMGNDKSIKCEQNLGHDTMYWYKQDSKKFLKIMFSYNNKELIINETVPNRFSPKSPDKAHLNLHINSLELGDSAVYFCASSQGSGEAGANVLTFGAGSRLTVL.

This clonotype was seen many times. The chain employs TRBV6-1 and TRBJ2-1; D is unclear. Per germline, CDR1 MNHNS and CDR2 SASEGT. This CDR3 is built from 11 residues. The V end lost 4 bases, the J end lost 7 bases, and 5 bases lay between the germline ends. The CDR3 is CASSAPNEQFF. CDR3 DNA sequence: TGTGCCAGCAGTGCCCCAAATGAGCAGTTCTTC.

This clonotype was counted ten times or more. V gene TRBV11-3 combines with J gene TRBJ2-2; 8 bases fit TRBD1. Germline CDR1 and CDR2: SGHNT and YENEEA. The CDR3 sequence is 14 residues long. V lost 4 bases to trimming and J lost 7 bases; unmatched junction nucleotides: 5. The CDR3 nucleotides are TGTGCCAGCAGCTCGGACAGGGTGGTCGGGGAGCTGTTTTTT. This gives the protein CASSSDRVVGELFF.

V gene TRBV5-6 combines with J gene TRBJ2-7; a weak D match, TRBD2 (6 bases). The CDR3 loop spans 15 amino acids. CDR1 and CDR2 (germline): SGHDT, YYEEEE. Trimming removed 4 bases from V and 6 bases from J, with 20 bases in between. CDR3 nucleotide sequence: TGTGCCAGCAGCGCTTTAAGGAGGGGCTATCGCGAGCAGTACTTC. This translates into CASSALRRGYREQYF.